A single sample is the source of the 21 T cell receptor beta chains below, sequenced in a study of blood T cell repertoires in COVID-19. Produced via immunoSEQ multiplex PCR; TCRdb's table is partial and in-frame only. The sample records 99,000 or so clones, around 84% being singletons. The material sequenced was peripheral blood. These receptors all come from a man between 70 and 80 years old with active or convalescent COVID-19.

This clone occurred once. This sequence joins TRBV4-1 and TRBJ2-1; D is uncertain. The V end lost 5 bases, the J end lost 6 bases, and 23 bases lay between the germline ends. Germline-derived CDR1 and CDR2 are MGHRA and YSYEKL. This CDR3 is built from 17 residues. The CDR3: CASSERSGQPLRNEQFF. The CDR3 DNA reads TGCGCCAGCAGCGAACGGTCTGGTCAACCGCTACGCAATGAGCAGTTCTTC.

The chain combines TRBV27 with TRBJ2-7; the match to TRBD2 covers 9 bases. This CDR3 has 14 amino acids. Looked up from germline, CDR1 is MNHEY and CDR2 is SMNVEV (reference sequence). V trimming: 3 bases; J trimming: 1 base; junction bases outside the gene matches: 1. The CDR3 DNA follows: TGTGCCAGCAGTTTTAGCGGGGGTTCCTACGAGCAGTACTTC. It encodes CASSFSGGSYEQYF.

V usage is TRBV30 and J usage is TRBJ2-3, with D unclear. V was trimmed by 8 bases and J by 2 bases, leaving 17 bases between them. This CDR3 has 14 residues. Germline assignment: CDR1 GTSNPN and CDR2 SVGIG (reference sequence). The DNA of the CDR3 is TGTGCCGGCCTGGAGTACGGTCTCACAGATACGCAGTATTTT. Encoded protein: CAGLEYGLTDTQYF.

This clone appeared a few times. One junction end does not reproduce the germline sequence, and a read error may be involved. This chain links TRBV7-7 with TRBJ1-3; 7 positions agree with TRBD1. Germline V lookup: CDR1 SSHAT, CDR2 FNYEAQ (reference sequence). The CDR3 has 15 residues. The CDR3 DNA reads as TGTGCTAGCAGCTCAGAGACAGGGCCTGGAAACACCATATATTTT. It is translated as CASSSETGPGNTIYF.

This rearrangement joins TRBV5-1 to TRBJ2-5; 7 bases fit TRBD2. CDR1 is SGHRS and CDR2 is YFSETQ in the germline V gene. This CDR3 has 14 amino acids. V lost 4 bases, J lost 0 bases, and 3 bases stayed unmatched. In nucleotides, the CDR3 is TGCGCCAGCAGCCCGGGGGGTAACCAAGAGACCCAGTACTTC. Amino acids: CASSPGGNQETQYF.

The chain couples TRBV3-1 (or the pseudogene TRBV3-2) to TRBJ2-7; no firm D call. Germline V gene sequence: CDR1 LGHDT, CDR2 YNNKEL (reference sequence). This CDR3 comprises 11 residues. V was trimmed by 2 bases and J by 5 bases, leaving 4 bases between them. The CDR3 here is CASSQINEQYF. The CDR3 DNA is TGTGCCAGCAGCCAAATTAACGAGCAGTACTTC.

The chain links TRBV5-1 to TRBJ2-7; 9 bases line up with TRBD1. Germline trimming cut 5 bases from V and 0 bases from J; bases unmatched to any gene: 6. The CDR3 loop spans 15 amino acids. The V gene's germline CDR1 is SGHRS and CDR2 YFSETQ. The CDR3 here is CASSTGTGSSYEQYF. The CDR3 coding sequence is TGCGCCAGCAGTACCGGGACAGGGTCCTCCTACGAGCAGTACTTC.

This clone was detected a few times. This rearrangement joins TRBV6-2 or TRBV6-3 to TRBJ2-7; 7 bases agree with TRBD2. Germline assignment: CDR1 MNHEY and CDR2 SVGEGT. V trimming: 0 bases; J trimming: 2 bases; junction bases outside the gene matches: 4. This CDR3 is built from 15 residues. CDR3 sequence reads: CASSYSLGGTYEQYF. DNA for the CDR3: TGTGCCAGCAGTTACTCCTTGGGGGGGACCTACGAGCAGTACTTC.

The chain combines TRBV9 with TRBJ1-4, with a tentative D call TRBD1 (5 bases). Germline CDR1 SGDLS, CDR2 YYNGEE. With 3 bases removed from V and 8 bases from J, the gap between germline ends came to 17 bases. The CDR3 is 15 residues long. CDR3 region: CASSGGSLGREKLFF. CDR3 DNA: TGTGCCAGCAGCGGGGGCTCGCTTGGCCGCGAAAAACTGTTTTTT.

The DNA of the CDR3 is TGTGCCAGCAGCGCGGGGCTAGCGGGCGTAATTGGGACCCAGTACTTC. Its translation: CASSAGLAGVIGTQYF. The rearrangement links TRBV9 to TRBJ2-5, with 8 bases identical to TRBD2. This CDR3 has 16 residues. J gave up 7 bases and V 3 bases, and 14 bases lay outside the gene matches. CDR1 and CDR2 from the germline V gene are SGDLS and YYNGEE.

In its sample, this clone was seen many times. The rearrangement joins TRBV5-4 to TRBJ2-3; 7 positions agree with TRBD2. The CDR3 is 16 amino acids. Per the germline V gene, CDR1 is SGHNT and CDR2 is YYREEE (reference sequence). V trimming: 4 bases; J trimming: 2 bases; junction bases outside the gene matches: 10. CDR3 amino acids: CASSPGTTEHTDTQYF. CDR3 in DNA: TGTGCCAGCAGCCCTGGGACTACCGAGCACACAGATACGCAGTATTTT.

This chain links TRBV29-1 with TRBJ2-7; 7 nucleotides align to TRBD2. The CDR3 length is 12 residues. Germline V gene lookup returns CDR1 SQVTM and CDR2 ANQGSEA. Losses at the gene ends were 4 bases for V and 3 bases for J; bases not matched to a gene: 3. The CDR3 coding sequence is TGCAGCGTTGTCGGCGGGGGCTACGAGCAGTACTTC. It encodes CSVVGGGYEQYF.

The chain is built from TRBV28 and TRBJ2-2, with D perhaps TRBD1 (5 bases). V lost 3 bases and J lost 3, with 11 bases in between. The CDR3 loop spans 15 amino acids. Germline CDR1 is MDHEN and CDR2 is SYDVKM. CDR3 protein: CASSFGRVDTGELFF. CDR3 in DNA: TGTGCCAGCAGTTTTGGCAGGGTGGACACCGGGGAGCTGTTTTTT.

V gene TRBV7-3 combines with J gene TRBJ2-2, with 9 bases aligning to TRBD1. The V gene end was trimmed by 5 bases and the J gene end by 4 bases; junction bases not matched to a gene: 5. This CDR3 comprises 15 residues. Germline values: CDR1 SGHTA, CDR2 FQGTGA. CDR3 DNA sequence: TGTGCCAGCAGCATACAGGGGGCCGGCACCGGGGAGCTGTTTTTT. The encoded protein is CASSIQGAGTGELFF.

The gene calls are TRBV7-3 and TRBJ2-1; no reliable D call. The CDR3 runs to 15 residues. V was clipped by 5 bases and J by 0 bases, with 11 bases between them. The germline gives CDR1 SGHTA, CDR2 FQGTGA. CDR3 bases: TGTGCCAGCAGCGAAGCTCCTTCCTCCTACAATGAGCAGTTCTTC. This gives the protein CASSEAPSSYNEQFF.

The rearrangement joins TRBV27 to TRBJ1-6; D is possibly TRBD1 (6 bases). CDR1 and CDR2 (germline): MNHEY, SMNVEV (reference sequence). The CDR3 is 14 amino acids. V dropped 6 bases and J dropped 7 bases, with 13 bases sitting between them. The DNA of the CDR3 is TGTGCCAGCAGACCCGGGACAACCAATTCACCCCTCCACTTT. Translated: CASRPGTTNSPLHF.

V and J are TRBV3-1 (or the pseudogene TRBV3-2) and TRBJ1-4; TRBD1 matches 7 bases. CDR1 is LGHDT, CDR2 YNNKEL, per germline (reference sequence). The CDR3 sequence is 15 residues long. The J segment lost 10 bases and the V segment lost 0 bases, leaving 8 bases of the junction unmatched. CDR3 coding DNA: TGTGCCAGCAGCCAAGACGAGTACAGGGGACCAAAACTGTTTTTT. Its translation is CASSQDEYRGPKLFF.

J is TRBJ1-1 and V is TRBV2; 7 bases are a match to TRBD1. This CDR3 contains 13 residues. Germline lookup yields CDR1 SNHLY and CDR2 FYNNEI. V lost 6 bases to trimming and J lost 10 bases; unmatched junction nucleotides: 11. This CDR3 is CASRETGLSRAFF. CDR3 bases: TGTGCCAGCAGAGAGACAGGGCTCTCTAGAGCTTTCTTT. Complete variable domain (other parts from reference TRBV2 and TRBJ1-1): EPEVTQTPSHQVTQMGQEVILRCVPISNHLYFYWYRQILGQKVEFLVSFYNNEISEKSEIFDDQFSVERPDGSNFTLKIRSTKLEDSAMYFCASRETGLSRAFFGQGTRLTVV.

V and J are TRBV19 and TRBJ2-3, with 10 bases lining up with TRBD2. This CDR3 region has 17 residues. Germline V gives CDR1 LNHDA, CDR2 SQIVND (reference sequence). The V segment lost 0 bases and the J segment 2 bases; nucleotides outside the gene matches: 5. CDR3 protein: CASSIDPSGGTTDTQYF. The CDR3 DNA sequence: TGTGCCAGTAGTATAGATCCTAGCGGGGGCACCACAGATACGCAGTATTTT.

V is TRBV6-5 and J is TRBJ1-2; a weak D match, TRBD1 (5 bases). Germline V gene lookup returns CDR1 MNHEY and CDR2 SVGAGI. The V gene lost 4 bases and the J gene lost 0 bases, with 12 bases spanning the gap. The CDR3 consists of 15 residues. The CDR3 reads CASSSDSVANYGYTF. DNA for the CDR3: TGTGCCAGCAGTTCCGACAGCGTTGCTAACTATGGCTACACCTTC.

The chain uses TRBV7-2 and TRBJ2-7; 7 nucleotides match TRBD1. Germline assignment: CDR1 SGHTA and CDR2 FQGNSA. The CDR3 length is 15 residues. V dropped 1 base and J dropped 4; count of bases not matched to a gene: 7. CDR3 coding DNA: TGTGCCAGCAGCTTAGTCGGGACAGCCCTTTACGAGCAGTACTTC. It specifies CASSLVGTALYEQYF.